Given below is one T cell receptor beta chain in context. This clonotype came up a few times. Which antigen it targets is not known. No base quality values were provided; no much bigger clone lies one nucleotide off. The donors were roughly 38 Caucasian individuals from Russia, aged roughly 6 to 100 years, who were systemically healthy. Ten milliliters of peripheral blood were drawn from each donor into EDTA-treated Vacutainer tubes. Ficoll-Paque density-gradient centrifugation was used to isolate PBMCs, with at least 7 million per sample. Trizol reagent was used to extract total RNA from the PBMCs, yielding at least 6 micrograms per sample. Naive CD45RAhigh/CD27high T cell percentages were measured by flow cytometry on a PBMC aliquot from every donor. Based on the germline V gene, the CDR1 and CDR2 sequences are LGHNA and YNFKEQ. From cysteine to phenylalanine, the CDR3 is 16 amino acids long. Just CDR3 DNA is preserved here, 48 bases in frame from base 1. Trimming costs V 4 bases and J 6 bases, and their ends lie 16 bases apart.

The sample belongs to a study of blood T cells in healthy people across ages (dated by TCRdb to the mid-2010s). Broadly, across the study: In model experiments, roughly one uniquely barcoded TCR beta cDNA molecule per two T cells was captured by template switching. Age-related changes in TCR beta repertoire diversity were measured in the study by deep sequencing normalized with unique cDNA molecular identifiers. The donors were split into four age groups: young (average 16 years), middle-aged (around 40), aged (approximately 60) and long-lived (about 82). Donors of different ages were randomly distributed across sequencing lanes to avoid experimental bias. Using the same blood draw, the study looked at two additional independent replicas of 1 million unique cDNA reads for two donors, one aged 18 to 29 and the other aged 80 or older. Overall results and qualifications from the work: Compared with the aged group, more naive CD4+ T cells, fewer expanded clones and increased TCR diversity were shown by the long-lived group, suggesting age selection. Total diversity estimates from one million sequenced T cells were considered lower bounds and underestimates. A strong correlation was found between observed TCR beta diversity and the percentage of naive T cells measured by flow cytometry. Observed TCR beta diversity per million T cells fell roughly linearly with age, and a significant reduction was already apparent by age around 44. Because profiling used bulk unsorted PBMCs, naive and antigen-experienced compartments could not be compared conclusively. Donor CMV infection status was unknown, potentially confounding age-related changes in expanded clonotypes.

Library prep was done by 5' RACE. These reads were obtained on an Illumina HiSeq 2500. A second roughly 6 to 12 cycle PCR used a sample-barcoded 5' primer and a J-beta primer mix. Each TCR beta cDNA molecule received a unique molecular identifier from a template-switch 5' adaptor carrying 12 random nucleotides. Each sample yielded at least 2.5 million CDR3-containing paired-end reads. First-strand cDNA synthesis was performed from all RNA using the Mint cDNA synthesis kit, with priming by a TRBC-specific oligonucleotide. Following uracil-DNA glycosylase treatment, all cDNA underwent a first 18-cycle PCR with the universal primers M1SS and BC2_uni_R. The paper's data handling went like this. For normalization, 1 million high-quality reads were randomly selected from each sample, with every read carrying a distinct molecular identifier. Instead of being binned into consensus sequences, reads that shared molecular identifiers were thrown out. MiTCR, set to a Q25 quality threshold and the strictest error-elimination algorithm, was used for CDR3 identification, clonotype clustering and error correction. A nonparametric unseen species model using Euler transformation provided a lower-bound estimate of total TCR beta diversity. Through fastp at Q25 and MiXCR, TCRdb rebuilt clones from the public reads, retaining in-frame beta chains. When rows share a CDR3 protein, they turn into one entry using the most common DNA and genes. These V and J calls derive from TCRdb rather than the authors' analysis. The sample table holds more than 650,000 distinct CDR3 sequences, of which 22% were seen once. The top ten clones comprise about 22% of the sample.

The sequence links TRBV4-2 to TRBJ1-6, with a tentative D gene TRBD1 over 5 matching bases. The receptor comes from a man between 65 and 79 years old in good health. The sequencing sample was made of blood. The DNA sequence is given as TGTGCCAGCAGCCCCCCGGGGGGTCGCCTTAATTCACCCCTCCACTTT. This codes for CASSPPGGRLNSPLHF.